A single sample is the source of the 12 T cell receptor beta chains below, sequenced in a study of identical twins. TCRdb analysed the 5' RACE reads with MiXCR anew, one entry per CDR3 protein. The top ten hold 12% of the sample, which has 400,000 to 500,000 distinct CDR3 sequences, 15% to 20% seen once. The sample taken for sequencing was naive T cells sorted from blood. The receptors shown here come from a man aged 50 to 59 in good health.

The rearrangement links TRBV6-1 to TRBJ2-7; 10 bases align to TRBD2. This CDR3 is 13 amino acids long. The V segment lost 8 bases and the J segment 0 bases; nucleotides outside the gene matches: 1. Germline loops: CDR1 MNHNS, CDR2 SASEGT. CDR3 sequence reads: CASGLADSYEQYF. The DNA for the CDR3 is TGTGCCAGCGGACTAGCGGACTCCTACGAGCAGTACTTC.

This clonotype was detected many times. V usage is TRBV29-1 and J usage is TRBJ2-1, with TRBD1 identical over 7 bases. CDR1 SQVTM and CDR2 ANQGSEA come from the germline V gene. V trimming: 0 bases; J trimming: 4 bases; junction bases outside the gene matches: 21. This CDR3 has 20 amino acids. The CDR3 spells CSVEEPPTGSGFGRYNEQFF. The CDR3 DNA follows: TGCAGCGTTGAAGAACCCCCGACAGGGTCCGGGTTCGGTAGGTACAATGAGCAGTTCTTC.

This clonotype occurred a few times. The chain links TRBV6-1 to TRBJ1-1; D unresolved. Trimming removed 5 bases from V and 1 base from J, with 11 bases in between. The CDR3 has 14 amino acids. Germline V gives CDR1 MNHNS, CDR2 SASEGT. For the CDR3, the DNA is TGTGCCAGCAGTCCCCCGGGAAGGAACACTGAAGCTTTCTTT. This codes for CASSPPGRNTEAFF.

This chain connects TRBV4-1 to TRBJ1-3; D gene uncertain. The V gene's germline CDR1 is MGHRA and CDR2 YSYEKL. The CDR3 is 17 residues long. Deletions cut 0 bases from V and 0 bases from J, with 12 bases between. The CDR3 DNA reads TGCGCCAGCAGCCAAGAAGGGCTCGGGAGCTCTGGAAACACCATATATTTT. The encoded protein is CASSQEGLGSSGNTIYF.

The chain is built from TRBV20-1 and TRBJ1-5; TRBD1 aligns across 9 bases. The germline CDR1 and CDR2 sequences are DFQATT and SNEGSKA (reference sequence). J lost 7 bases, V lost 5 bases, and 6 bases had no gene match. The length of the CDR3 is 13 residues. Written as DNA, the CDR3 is TGCAGTGCTTTGGGACAGGGAGGCCAGCCCCAGCATTTT. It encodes CSALGQGGQPQHF.

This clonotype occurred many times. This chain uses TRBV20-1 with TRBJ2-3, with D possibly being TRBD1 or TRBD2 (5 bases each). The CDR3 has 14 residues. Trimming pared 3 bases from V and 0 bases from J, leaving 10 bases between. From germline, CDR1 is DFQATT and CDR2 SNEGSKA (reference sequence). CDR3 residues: CSASGATSTDTQYF. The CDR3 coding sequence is TGCAGTGCTAGCGGGGCTACTAGCACAGATACGCAGTATTTT.

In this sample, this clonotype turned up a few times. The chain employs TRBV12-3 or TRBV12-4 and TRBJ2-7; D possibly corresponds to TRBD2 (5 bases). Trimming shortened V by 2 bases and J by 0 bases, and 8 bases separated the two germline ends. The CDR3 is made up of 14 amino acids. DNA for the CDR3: TGTGCCAGCAGTTTAATGGGAGACTCCTACGAGCAGTACTTC. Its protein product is CASSLMGDSYEQYF.

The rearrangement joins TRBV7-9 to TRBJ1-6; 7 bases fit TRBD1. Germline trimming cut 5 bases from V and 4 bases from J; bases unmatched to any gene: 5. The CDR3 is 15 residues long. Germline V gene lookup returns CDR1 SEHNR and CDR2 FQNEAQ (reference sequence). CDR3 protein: CASSIPGQYNSPLHF. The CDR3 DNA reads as TGTGCCAGCAGCATTCCGGGACAGTATAATTCACCCCTCCACTTT.

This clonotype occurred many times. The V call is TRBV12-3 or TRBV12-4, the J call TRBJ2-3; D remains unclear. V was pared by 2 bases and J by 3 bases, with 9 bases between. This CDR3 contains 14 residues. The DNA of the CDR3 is TGTGCCAGCAGTTTACGGCGGCAGACAGATACGCAGTATTTT. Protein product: CASSLRRQTDTQYF.

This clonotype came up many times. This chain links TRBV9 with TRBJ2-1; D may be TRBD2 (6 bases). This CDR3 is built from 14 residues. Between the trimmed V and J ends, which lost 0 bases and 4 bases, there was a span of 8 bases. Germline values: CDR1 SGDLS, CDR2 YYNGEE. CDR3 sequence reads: CASSVGTNYNEQFF. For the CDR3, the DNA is TGTGCCAGCAGCGTAGGGACTAATTACAATGAGCAGTTCTTC.

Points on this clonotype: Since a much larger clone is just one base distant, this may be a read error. CDR3 bases: TGTGCCATCAGTGAGTCGAGTGGCACAGATACGCAGTATTTT. Encoded protein: CAISESSGTDTQYF. V gene TRBV10-3 combines with J gene TRBJ2-3; D is uncertain. This CDR3 spans 14 amino acids. V lost 0 bases and J lost 1, with 5 bases in between. The germline gives CDR1 ENHRY, CDR2 SYGVKD.

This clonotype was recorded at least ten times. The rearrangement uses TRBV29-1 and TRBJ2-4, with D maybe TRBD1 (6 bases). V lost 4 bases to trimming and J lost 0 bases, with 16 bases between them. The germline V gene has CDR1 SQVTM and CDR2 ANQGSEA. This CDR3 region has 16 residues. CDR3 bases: TGCAGCGTTGGCCTGAGGGGGACCAAAGCCAAAAACATTCAGTACTTC. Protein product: CSVGLRGTKAKNIQYF.